Detailed here is one T cell receptor (beta chain). Its antigen is not known. The PCR employed 60 Vbeta primers together with 13 Jbeta primers. Libraries were prepared by immunoSEQ multiplex PCR; TCRdb keeps only in-frame clonotypes and omits some of them. This sample carries roughly 300,000 clones, roughly 88% of them seen once, and the ten largest clones take around 4.2%. The data belong to a study of cytomegalovirus exposure and HLA in healthy donors. Study observations and caveats: An analysis done earlier found most TCR beta V segments productive about 87% or about 30% of the time.

The receptor's source is a man aged 35 to 55 in good health and CMV-seropositive. Sample: PBMCs.

Written as DNA, the CDR3 is TGTGCCAGTAGTTGGGACTACTTACAAGAGACCCAGTACTTC. Protein product: CASSWDYLQETQYF. The chain links TRBV19 to TRBJ2-5; TRBD2 agrees at 7 bases. Losses at the gene ends were 5 bases for V and 2 bases for J; bases not matched to a gene: 5. The CDR3 covers 14 residues. CDR1 and CDR2 from the germline V gene are LNHDA and SQIVND (reference sequence).